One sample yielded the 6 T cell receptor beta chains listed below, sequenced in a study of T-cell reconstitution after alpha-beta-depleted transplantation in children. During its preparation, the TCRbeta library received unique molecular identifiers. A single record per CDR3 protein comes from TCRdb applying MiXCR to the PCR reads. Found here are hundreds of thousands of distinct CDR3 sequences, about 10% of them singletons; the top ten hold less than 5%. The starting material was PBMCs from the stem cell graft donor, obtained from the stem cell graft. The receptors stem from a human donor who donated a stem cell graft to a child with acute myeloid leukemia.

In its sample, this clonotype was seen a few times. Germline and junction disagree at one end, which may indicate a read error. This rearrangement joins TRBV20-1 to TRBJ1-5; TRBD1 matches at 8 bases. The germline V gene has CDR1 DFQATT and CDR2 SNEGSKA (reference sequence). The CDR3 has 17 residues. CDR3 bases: TGCTGTGCTAGAGGGGCAGGGGGCATGGGTGGCAATCAGCCCCAGCATTTT. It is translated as CCARGAGGMGGNQPQHF.

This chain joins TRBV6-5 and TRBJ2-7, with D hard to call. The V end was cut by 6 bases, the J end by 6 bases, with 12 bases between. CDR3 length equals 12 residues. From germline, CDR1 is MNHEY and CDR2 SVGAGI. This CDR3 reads CASRGYNGEQYF. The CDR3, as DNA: TGTGCCAGCAGGGGATACAACGGCGAGCAGTACTTC.

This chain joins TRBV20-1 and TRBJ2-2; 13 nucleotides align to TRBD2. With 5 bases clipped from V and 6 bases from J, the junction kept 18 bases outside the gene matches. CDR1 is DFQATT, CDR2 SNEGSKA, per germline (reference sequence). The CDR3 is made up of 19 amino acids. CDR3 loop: CSAFTPPGTSGISPGELFF. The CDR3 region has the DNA TGCAGTGCTTTTACTCCCCCCGGGACTAGCGGGATATCGCCCGGGGAGCTGTTTTTT.

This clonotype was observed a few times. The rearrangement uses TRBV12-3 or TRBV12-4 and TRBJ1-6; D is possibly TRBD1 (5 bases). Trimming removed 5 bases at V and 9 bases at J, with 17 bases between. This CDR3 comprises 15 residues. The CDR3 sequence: CASSPGTGGGSPLHF. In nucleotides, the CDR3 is TGTGCCAGCAGTCCTGGGACCGGCGGGGGTTCACCCCTCCACTTT.

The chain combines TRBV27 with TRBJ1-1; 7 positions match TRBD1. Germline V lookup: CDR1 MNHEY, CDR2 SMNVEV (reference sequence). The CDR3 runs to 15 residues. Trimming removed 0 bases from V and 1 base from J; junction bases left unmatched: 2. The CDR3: CASSLSAGGNTEAFF. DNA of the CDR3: TGTGCCAGCAGTTTATCGGCAGGGGGGAACACTGAAGCTTTCTTT.

The CDR3 DNA is TGCAGTGCTTCACAGGGGAATAGCAATCAGCCCCAGCATTTT. Amino acid sequence: CSASQGNSNQPQHF. The chain employs TRBV20-1 and TRBJ1-5; 7 bases agree with TRBD1. The CDR3 length is 14 residues. Germline CDR1 and CDR2: DFQATT and SNEGSKA (reference sequence). V lost 5 bases and J lost 0; bases outside the gene matches: 4.